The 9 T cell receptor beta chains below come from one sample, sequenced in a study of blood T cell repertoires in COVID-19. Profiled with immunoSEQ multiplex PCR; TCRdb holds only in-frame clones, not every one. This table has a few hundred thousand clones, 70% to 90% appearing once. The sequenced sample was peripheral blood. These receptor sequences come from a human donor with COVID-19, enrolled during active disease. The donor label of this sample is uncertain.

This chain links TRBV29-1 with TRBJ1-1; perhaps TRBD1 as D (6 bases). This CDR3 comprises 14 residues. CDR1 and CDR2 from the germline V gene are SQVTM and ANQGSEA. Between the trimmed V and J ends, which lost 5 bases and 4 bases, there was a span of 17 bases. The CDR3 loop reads CSVTKGGGLTEAFF. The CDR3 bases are TGCAGCGTTACCAAGGGGGGAGGGCTCACTGAAGCTTTCTTT.

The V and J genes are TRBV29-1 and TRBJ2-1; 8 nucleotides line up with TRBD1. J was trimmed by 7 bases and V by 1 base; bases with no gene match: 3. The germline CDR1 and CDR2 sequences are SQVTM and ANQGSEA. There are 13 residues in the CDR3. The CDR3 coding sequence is TGCAGCGTTGAAGCAGGACAGGGTAATGAGCAGTTCTTC. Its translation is CSVEAGQGNEQFF.

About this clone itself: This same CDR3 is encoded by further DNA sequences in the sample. This CDR3 is CAWSGDRRNTEAFF. In DNA, the CDR3 is TGTGCCTGGTCCGGGGACAGGAGGAACACTGAAGCTTTCTTT. The gene calls are TRBV30 and TRBJ1-1; 8 bases are a match to TRBD1. The V segment lost 5 bases and the J segment 1 base; nucleotides outside the gene matches: 6. Per germline, CDR1 GTSNPN and CDR2 SVGIG (reference sequence). There are 14 residues in the CDR3.

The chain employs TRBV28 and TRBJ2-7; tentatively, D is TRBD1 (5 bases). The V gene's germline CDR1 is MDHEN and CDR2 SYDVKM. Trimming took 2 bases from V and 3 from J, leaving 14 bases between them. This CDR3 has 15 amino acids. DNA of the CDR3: TGTGCCAGCAGTTTAAGACAGACCCTAGGCTACGAGCAGTACTTC. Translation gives CASSLRQTLGYEQYF.

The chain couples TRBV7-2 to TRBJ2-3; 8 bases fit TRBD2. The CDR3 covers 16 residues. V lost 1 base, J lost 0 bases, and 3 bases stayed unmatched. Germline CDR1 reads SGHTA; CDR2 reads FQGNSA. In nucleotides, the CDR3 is TGTGCCAGCAGCTTAGAGGGCGGGGGGAGCACAGATACGCAGTATTTT. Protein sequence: CASSLEGGGSTDTQYF.

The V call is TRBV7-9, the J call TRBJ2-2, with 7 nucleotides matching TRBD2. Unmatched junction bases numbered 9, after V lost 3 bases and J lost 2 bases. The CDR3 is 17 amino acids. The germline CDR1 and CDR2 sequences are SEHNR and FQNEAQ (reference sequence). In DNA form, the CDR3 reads TGTGCCAGCAGCTTGGGGACCAGCGGGATAAACACCGGGGAGCTGTTTTTT. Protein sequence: CASSLGTSGINTGELFF.

The CDR3 region is CASSRQQGYSGNTIYF. The CDR3 nucleotides are TGTGCCAGCAGTCGTCAACAGGGTTACTCTGGAAACACCATATATTTT. V gene TRBV28 combines with J gene TRBJ1-3; TRBD1 is a possible D gene (6 bases). Germline-derived CDR1 and CDR2 are MDHEN and SYDVKM. V dropped 5 bases and J dropped 0 bases, with 14 bases sitting between them. This CDR3 spans 16 amino acids.

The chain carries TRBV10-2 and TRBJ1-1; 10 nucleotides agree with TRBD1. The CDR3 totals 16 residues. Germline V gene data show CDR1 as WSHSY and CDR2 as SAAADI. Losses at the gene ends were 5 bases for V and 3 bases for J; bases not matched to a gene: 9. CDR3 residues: CASSHWDRGRYTEAFF. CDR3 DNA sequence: TGCGCCAGCAGTCACTGGGACAGGGGAAGATACACTGAAGCTTTCTTT.

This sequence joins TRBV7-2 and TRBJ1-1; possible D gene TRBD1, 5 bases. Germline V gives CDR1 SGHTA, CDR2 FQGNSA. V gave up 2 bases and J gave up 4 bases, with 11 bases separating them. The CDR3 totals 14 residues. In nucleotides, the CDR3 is TGTGCCAGCAGCTTAATTGGGGGGAGCACTGAAGCTTTCTTT. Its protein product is CASSLIGGSTEAFF.